The T cell receptor beta chain described here comes from a study of shared T cell receptors in the human thymus. CDR3 length: 14 amino acids. V lost 7 bases to trimming and J lost 0 bases, with 10 bases between them. The germline V gene has CDR1 MNHNS and CDR2 SASEGT. This table comes from immunoSEQ multiplex PCR, and its TCRdb copy is limited to in-frame clones, with some not included. The sample has fewer than 700,000 clones, around 87% seen once. The sample also formed part of further work on human thymus T cells. That work states: Thymic resections from corrective heart surgery supplied the tissue. What appeared biased in thymic and blood repertoires was the usage of V and J genes.

This sequence joins TRBV6-1 and TRBJ1-3; D gene unclear. Sequenced: thymocytes. The TCR was taken from a boy in the first two years of life with a congenital heart defect. CDR3 in amino acids: CASTKGSSGNTIYF. CDR3 sequence (DNA): TGTGCCAGCACGAAAGGGAGCTCTGGAAACACCATATATTTT.